This T cell receptor beta chain was observed in a study of OX40 agonist ivuxolimab in advanced cancers. Between the trimmed V and J ends, which lost 0 bases and 3 bases, there was a span of 12 bases. The CDR3 has 15 amino acids. The germline V gene encodes CDR1 SGDLS and CDR2 YYNGEE. Method: immunoSEQ multiplex PCR; TCRdb's copy keeps in-frame clones and lacks some. Here the sample spans over 40,000 clones, almost 85% being singletons. This chain connects TRBV9 to TRBJ1-1, with D possibly matching TRBD1 (5 bases). This TCR came from an adult with an advanced solid tumor such as melanoma, head and neck, liver or kidney cancer. The material was CD4+ or CD8+ T cells sorted from blood, obtained in a trial of the OX40 agonist ivuxolimab. The CDR3 protein is CASSVDEGLDTEAFF. For the CDR3, the DNA is TGTGCCAGCAGCGTAGACGAGGGGCTAGACACTGAAGCTTTCTTT.